A single sample gave rise to the 23 T cell receptor beta chains below, sequenced in a study of T-cell memory formation after mild COVID-19. A single record per CDR3 protein comes from TCRdb applying MiXCR to the 5' RACE reads. The sample has some 250,000 distinct CDR3 sequences; approximately 18% are singletons. The sequencing sample was made of PBMCs or a T cell subset sorted from them (not recorded which). The origin of the receptors is a man between 18 and 29 years old who had mild COVID-19 (a few samples of this study predate the infection). Cell type and time point are not known.

The rearrangement uses TRBV25-1 and TRBJ2-7; D not certain. The CDR3 runs 15 residues. V dropped 7 bases and J dropped 3 bases, with 19 bases sitting between them. Per germline, CDR1 MGHDK and CDR2 SYGVNS. The CDR3 DNA reads TGTGCCAGCACCATAGGGTTCCCCGGAAGCTACGAGCAGTACTTC. Its protein is CASTIGFPGSYEQYF.

The chain couples TRBV12-3 or TRBV12-4 to TRBJ2-7, with D perhaps matching TRBD2 (6 bases). With 8 bases removed from V and 4 bases from J, the gap between germline ends came to 18 bases. The CDR3 runs 14 residues. CDR3 protein: CASGSGGGVYEQYF. DNA of the CDR3: TGTGCCAGCGGGTCCGGCGGAGGGGTGTACGAGCAGTACTTC.

This clonotype was seen a handful of times. The V call is TRBV7-9, the J call TRBJ2-7; D is unclear. With 7 bases removed from V and 2 bases from J, the gap between germline ends came to 6 bases. Germline lookup yields CDR1 SEHNR and CDR2 FQNEAQ (reference sequence). This CDR3 has 11 residues. This CDR3 is CASTKAYEQYF. The CDR3 coding sequence is TGTGCCAGCACCAAGGCCTACGAGCAGTACTTC.

This clonotype was detected only a few times. This chain joins TRBV5-1 and TRBJ1-4; the D gene is possibly TRBD1 (5 bases). Per the germline V gene, CDR1 is SGHRS and CDR2 is YFSETQ. V was shortened by 4 bases and J by 7 bases, with 14 bases between the two germline ends. This CDR3 comprises 14 residues. The CDR3: CASSGGEGSEKLFF. As DNA, the CDR3 is TGCGCCAGCAGCGGAGGGGAAGGGAGTGAAAAACTGTTTTTT.

This chain links TRBV20-1 with TRBJ2-3; 7 bases map to TRBD2. The CDR3 contains 13 residues. Germline lookup yields CDR1 DFQATT and CDR2 SNEGSKA (reference sequence). V lost 0 bases to trimming and J lost 4 bases; unmatched junction nucleotides: 1. The CDR3 protein is CSARDTSADTQYF. CDR3 DNA sequence: TGCAGTGCTAGAGATACTAGCGCAGATACGCAGTATTTT.

This clonotype occurred many times. The chain is built from TRBV12-3 or TRBV12-4 and TRBJ1-6, with a weak D call TRBD1 (5 bases). The ends were cut back, 1 base at V and 10 bases at J, with 8 bases in the middle. The CDR3 spans 13 residues. The CDR3 sequence is CASSLGGDSPLHF. The CDR3 nucleotides read TGTGCCAGCAGTTTAGGGGGGGACTCACCCCTCCACTTT.

This clonotype was counted a few times. The chain combines TRBV28 with TRBJ2-2; D gene uncertain. The germline gives CDR1 MDHEN, CDR2 SYDVKM. The CDR3 has 12 residues. V lost 7 bases and J lost 5, with 8 bases in between. In DNA form, the CDR3 reads TGTGCCAGCACCCGCCGTACCGGGGAGCTGTTTTTT. Translated: CASTRRTGELFF.

This clonotype was seen only a few times. Written as DNA, the CDR3 is TGTGCCAGCAGCTTCGAAAACACTGAAGCTTTCTTT. It encodes CASSFENTEAFF. The chain is built from TRBV7-2 and TRBJ1-1; D not certain. Looked up from germline, CDR1 is SGHTA and CDR2 is FQGNSA. V was shortened by 3 bases and J by 2 bases, with 4 bases between the two germline ends. The CDR3 runs 12 residues.

This chain joins TRBV7-2 and TRBJ1-1; D is unresolved. The CDR3 extends over 12 amino acids. V was shortened by 6 bases and J by 2 bases, with 7 bases between the two germline ends. Germline V gene data show CDR1 as SGHTA and CDR2 as FQGNSA. DNA for the CDR3: TGTGCCAGCAGGGATCCAAACACTGAAGCTTTCTTT. Translation: CASRDPNTEAFF.

The J gene is TRBJ2-3, the V gene TRBV6-5; 8 positions agree with TRBD1. The CDR3 spans 12 residues. The germline gives CDR1 MNHEY, CDR2 SVGAGI. J was trimmed by 5 bases and V by 10 bases; bases with no gene match: 5. CDR3 in amino acids: CATGQGLDTQYF. For the CDR3, the DNA is TGTGCCACCGGACAGGGATTAGATACGCAGTATTTT.

The CDR3 sequence: CASSPRAGHGTQYF. The CDR3 region has the DNA TGTGCCAGCAGCCCCCGGGCTGGGCATGGGACCCAGTACTTC. The gene calls are TRBV7-7 and TRBJ2-5, with unresolved D. The CDR3 is made up of 14 amino acids. In germline, CDR1 is SSHAT, CDR2 FNYEAQ (reference sequence). V lost 5 bases and J lost 7, with 17 bases in between.

This clonotype occurred many times. J is TRBJ2-5 and V is TRBV7-2; D not resolved. The V gene's germline CDR1 is SGHTA and CDR2 FQGNSA. This CDR3 comprises 14 residues. V lost 8 bases to trimming and J lost 5 bases, with 18 bases between them. CDR3 region: CASSPARSSETQYF. CDR3 bases: TGTGCCAGCTCCCCGGCTCGGTCTTCCGAGACCCAGTACTTC.

This clonotype was seen a few times. The chain combines TRBV7-9 with TRBJ2-3; D is uncertain. The CDR3 covers 13 residues. From germline, CDR1 is SEHNR and CDR2 FQNEAQ (reference sequence). V lost 4 bases and J 6 bases, leaving 11 bases between the germline ends. The CDR3 reads CASSSASVDTQYF. DNA for the CDR3: TGTGCCAGCAGCTCTGCCTCTGTGGATACGCAGTATTTT.

This chain uses TRBV6-6 with TRBJ2-7, with D possibly called TRBD1 or TRBD2 (5 bases each). This CDR3 region has 19 residues. Trimming took off 2 bases at V and 5 bases at J, with 28 bases between the two ends. Germline V gene sequence: CDR1 MNHNY, CDR2 SVGAGI (reference sequence). The CDR3 DNA is TGTGCCAGCAGTTACAGGTGGTGGGACGCAAAATACGGGGTCCACGAGCAGTACTTC. Translated: CASSYRWWDAKYGVHEQYF.

In this sample, this clonotype turned up a few times. V gene TRBV29-1 combines with J gene TRBJ2-2, with TRBD1 identical over 7 bases. The CDR3 extends over 14 amino acids. In germline, CDR1 is SQVTM, CDR2 ANQGSEA. V lost 6 bases, J lost 5 bases, and 9 bases stayed unmatched. The CDR3 region has the DNA TGCAGCGTCTCCAGACAGGGTGCGACCGGGGAGCTGTTTTTT. Protein sequence: CSVSRQGATGELFF.

V and J are TRBV5-4 and TRBJ2-7; 7 bases align to TRBD1. This CDR3 has 16 residues. V was pared by 2 bases and J by 1 base, with 9 bases of the junction left unmatched. The germline CDR1 and CDR2 sequences are SGHNT and YYREEE (reference sequence). The CDR3, as DNA: TGTGCCAGCAGCTTTCGCACAGGGGCAAATTCCTACGAGCAGTACGTC. Its translation: CASSFRTGANSYEQYV.

This clonotype was seen repeatedly, ten times or more. V is TRBV10-2 and J is TRBJ2-3; D is uncertain. Per germline, CDR1 WSHSY and CDR2 SAAADI. The length of the CDR3 is 14 residues. The germline V and J ends were trimmed by 8 bases and 3 bases, with 15 bases remaining between them. CDR3 sequence: CASGSSYRTDTQYF. For the CDR3, the DNA is TGCGCCAGCGGCTCCTCCTATAGAACAGATACGCAGTATTTT.

The V call is TRBV9, the J call TRBJ2-1; D is unresolved. The V end lost 0 bases, the J end lost 1 base, and 8 bases lay between the germline ends. Germline lookup yields CDR1 SGDLS and CDR2 YYNGEE. The CDR3 is 15 residues long. DNA of the CDR3: TGTGCCAGCAGCGTAGAGGACGGGTCCTACAATGAGCAGTTCTTC. It is translated as CASSVEDGSYNEQFF.

This chain joins TRBV6-5 and TRBJ1-1, with a tentative D call TRBD1 (6 bases). The CDR3 has 13 amino acids. The V end was cut by 11 bases, the J end by 1 base, with 14 bases between. Germline V gives CDR1 MNHEY, CDR2 SVGAGI. DNA for the CDR3: TGTGCCGGCTCCAGGGGACCGAACACTGAAGCTTTCTTT. It translates to CAGSRGPNTEAFF.

This clonotype was observed many times. This chain links TRBV6-5 with TRBJ2-3; unclear D gene. There are 11 residues in the CDR3. V was clipped by 6 bases and J by 5 bases, with 6 bases between them. The germline V gene encodes CDR1 MNHEY and CDR2 SVGAGI. The CDR3 spells CASRGGDTQYF. The CDR3 DNA is TGTGCCAGCAGAGGCGGAGATACGCAGTATTTT.

The gene calls are TRBV25-1 and TRBJ1-2; TRBD1 matches at 9 bases. Germline V gene lookup returns CDR1 MGHDK and CDR2 SYGVNS. The V segment lost 4 bases and the J segment 8 bases; nucleotides outside the gene matches: 5. The CDR3 extends over 13 amino acids. CDR3: CASSVTGGTGYTF. CDR3 DNA: TGTGCCAGCAGTGTCACAGGGGGCACCGGCTACACCTTC.

The sample holds a few counts of this clonotype. This sequence joins TRBV12-3 or TRBV12-4 and TRBJ1-4; no reliable D call. V lost 4 bases and J lost 10, with 7 bases in between. The length of the CDR3 is 11 residues. The CDR3 loop reads CASSSQRKLFF. DNA of the CDR3: TGTGCCAGCAGTTCCCAACGAAAACTGTTTTTT.

The table lists this clonotype with a few counts. The V gene is TRBV7-8, the J gene TRBJ2-5, with D perhaps being TRBD1 or TRBD2 (5 bases each). V was trimmed by 5 bases and J by 5 bases, leaving 15 bases between them. The germline gives CDR1 SGHVS, CDR2 FQNEAQ. The length of the CDR3 is 14 residues. CDR3 sequence reads: CASSASRDEETQYF. CDR3 in DNA: TGTGCCAGCAGCGCAAGCCGGGACGAGGAGACCCAGTACTTC.